Listed here are 22 T cell receptor beta chains from one sample, sequenced in a study of persistence of HIV-infected CD4 T cells. Antigens for these TCRs are unknown. This was the immunoSEQ version 4 assay in survey mode. Using immunoSEQ multiplex PCR, the repertoire was profiled, and TCRdb retains in-frame clones only, with some absent. Counted here are about 36,000 clones, over 75% occurring once; the ten biggest clones make up approximately 5.4%. An overlapping HIV-1 Gag peptide pool stimulated these cells at 0.85 to 1 ug/peptide/mL. Memory cells lacking CD40L and CD69 with high CD45RO were sorted. This sample comprised cultured CD4+ T cells from PBMCs, obtained from a patient who received antiretroviral therapy. These receptors originate from an adult with HIV. The donor label of this sample is uncertain.

The chain links TRBV2 to TRBJ1-2, with no clear D. The V gene lost 4 bases and the J gene lost 2 bases, with 8 bases spanning the gap. CDR3 length equals 13 residues. Germline V gives CDR1 SNHLY, CDR2 FYNNEI. The CDR3 DNA is TGTGCCAGCAGTGTTGTCCAGAACTATGGCTACACCTTC. It is translated as CASSVVQNYGYTF.

CDR3 residues: CASSPGSDRNTEAFF. The CDR3 bases are TGTGCCAGCTCACCCGGCTCGGACAGGAACACTGAAGCTTTCTTT. This sequence joins TRBV18 and TRBJ1-1; D perhaps matches TRBD1 (6 bases). CDR1 is KGHSH and CDR2 is LQKENI in the germline V gene. V was clipped by 3 bases and J by 1 base, with 12 bases between them. The CDR3 is 15 residues long. Full variable domain (outside the CDR3, taken from reference TRBV18 and TRBJ1-1): NAGVMQNPRHLVRRRGQEARLRCSPMKGHSHVYWYRQLPEEGLKFMVYLQKENIIDESGMPKERFSAEFPKEGPSILRIQQVVRGDSAAYFCASSPGSDRNTEAFFGQGTRLTVV.

This clone is labeled as medium-sized. The chain joins TRBV28 to TRBJ1-2, with D tentatively TRBD1 (6 bases). V was clipped by 8 bases and J by 5 bases, with 18 bases between them. CDR1 and CDR2 (germline): MDHEN, SYDVKM. There are 14 residues in the CDR3. CDR3 nucleotide sequence: TGTGCCAGCTATGGGGAAGTGAGGGGGTATGGCTACACCTTC. It encodes CASYGEVRGYGYTF.

This chain connects TRBV25-1 to TRBJ2-5; 12 nucleotides line up with TRBD2. The CDR3 is 14 amino acids. CDR1 is MGHDK and CDR2 is SYGVNS in the germline V gene. V lost 6 bases and J lost 5; bases outside the gene matches: 4. For the CDR3, the DNA is TGTGCCAGCAGCCTAGCGGGGGGGCGGGAGACCCAGTACTTC. It codes for CASSLAGGRETQYF.

J is TRBJ2-2 and V is TRBV5-1; a weak D match, TRBD1 (6 bases). Trimming shortened V by 3 bases and J by 6 bases, and 15 bases separated the two germline ends. The CDR3 spans 15 residues. The germline V gene has CDR1 SGHRS and CDR2 YFSETQ. CDR3 sequence reads: CASSWTGSGAGELFF. Written as DNA, the CDR3 is TGCGCCAGCAGCTGGACGGGGTCAGGGGCCGGGGAGCTGTTTTTT.

The chain employs TRBV5-5 and TRBJ2-2, with D possibly matching TRBD2 (6 bases). Trimming shortened V by 0 bases and J by 4 bases, and 7 bases separated the two germline ends. Germline CDR1 and CDR2: SGHKS and YYEKEE (reference sequence). The CDR3 length is 14 residues. This chain's CDR3 is CASSLAGGTGELFF. As DNA, the CDR3 is TGTGCCAGCAGCTTGGCCGGGGGCACCGGGGAGCTGTTTTTT.

The chain links TRBV18 to TRBJ2-7; TRBD2 might be the D (6 bases). The CDR3 length is 15 residues. Trimming took 0 bases from V and 3 from J, leaving 12 bases between them. CDR1 and CDR2 from the germline V gene are KGHSH and LQKENI. CDR3 protein: CASSPPPGRNYEQYF. The DNA of the CDR3 is TGTGCCAGCTCACCACCCCCAGGGAGGAACTACGAGCAGTACTTC.

The rearrangement uses TRBV7-8 and TRBJ2-3, with TRBD2 matching 7 bases. Germline CDR1 and CDR2: SGHVS and FQNEAQ. The junction had 8 bases not matched to a gene; V was cut back by 1 base and J by 1 base. The CDR3 spans 17 residues. CDR3 in DNA: TGTGCCAGCAGCTTAGTCTCCGGGAGCGGGGGCACAGATACGCAGTATTTT. Translating it yields CASSLVSGSGGTDTQYF. Variable domain in full (rest from reference TRBV7-8 and TRBJ2-3): GAGVSQSPRYKVAKRGQDVALRCDPISGHVSLFWYQQALGQGPEFLTYFQNEAQLDKSGLPSDRFFAERPEGSVSTLKIQRTQQEDSAVYLCASSLVSGSGGTDTQYFGPGTRLTVL.

The chain employs TRBV7-2 and TRBJ1-2; the D gene is possibly TRBD1 (5 bases). The CDR3 runs 13 residues. The V gene lost 1 base and the J gene lost 8 bases, with 11 bases spanning the gap. Germline CDR1 SGHTA, CDR2 FQGNSA. In nucleotides, the CDR3 is TGTGCCAGCAGCTTAGACTACCGACAGGGCTACACCTTC. Translated: CASSLDYRQGYTF.

The chain employs TRBV19 and TRBJ1-2; no clear D. This CDR3 has 14 amino acids. Germline V gene sequence: CDR1 LNHDA, CDR2 SQIVND (reference sequence). The V gene lost 3 bases and the J gene lost 5 bases, with 13 bases spanning the gap. The CDR3 loop is CASSMINSGYGYTF. The CDR3 coding sequence is TGTGCCAGTAGTATGATAAACAGCGGATATGGCTACACCTTC.

The CDR3 region is CASSLPTGNTEAFF. CDR3 in DNA: TGCGCCAGCAGCTTACCGACGGGAAACACTGAAGCTTTCTTT. The rearrangement joins TRBV5-1 to TRBJ1-1; D gene unclear. The CDR3 is 14 residues long. The V and J ends lost 2 bases and 2 bases respectively, with 10 bases between them. Germline V gene sequence: CDR1 SGHRS, CDR2 YFSETQ.

The rearrangement uses TRBV28 and TRBJ2-2, with 7 bases that match TRBD2. The CDR3 runs 14 residues. The junction had 4 bases not matched to a gene; V was cut back by 5 bases and J by 4 bases. Germline assignment: CDR1 MDHEN and CDR2 SYDVKM. CDR3 sequence reads: CASSRSGVTGELFF. CDR3 sequence (DNA): TGTGCCAGCAGTCGGAGCGGGGTCACCGGGGAGCTGTTTTTT.

The V call is TRBV9, the J call TRBJ2-1, with D maybe TRBD2 (5 bases). From germline, CDR1 is SGDLS and CDR2 YYNGEE. The CDR3 is 12 amino acids. V was trimmed by 0 bases and J by 7 bases, leaving 5 bases between them. The CDR3 nucleotides read TGTGCCAGCAGCGTAGAGCGGAATGAGCAGTTCTTC. Its translation is CASSVERNEQFF.

This clone is judged large. The V and J genes are TRBV5-1 and TRBJ2-7, with D possibly called TRBD1 or TRBD2 (5 bases each). Germline assignment: CDR1 SGHRS and CDR2 YFSETQ. V was pared by 5 bases and J by 1 base, with 16 bases between. This CDR3 is built from 15 residues. The DNA for the CDR3 is TGCGCCAGCAGGGAGGAGCCAGGGCAATCCTACGAGCAGTACTTC. It codes for CASREEPGQSYEQYF.

The chain uses TRBV2 and TRBJ2-7; 7 positions agree with TRBD2. This CDR3 region has 14 residues. Trimming took 8 bases from V and 2 from J; bases not matched to a gene: 9. CDR1 and CDR2 from the germline V gene are SNHLY and FYNNEI. The CDR3 nucleotides are TGTGCCAGCGGAACCGGGACTACCACCTACGAGCAGTACTTC. Translated: CASGTGTTTYEQYF.

This clone was observed once. The chain couples TRBV7-3 to TRBJ2-3, with a tentative D call TRBD1 (5 bases). V was pared by 5 bases and J by 5 bases, with 5 bases between. Germline CDR1 is SGHTA and CDR2 is FQGTGA. This CDR3 is built from 11 residues. The CDR3 is CASSQGDTQYF. In DNA form, the CDR3 reads TGTGCCAGCAGCCAGGGAGATACGCAGTATTTT. The full variable domain, with the rest looked up from reference TRBV7-3 and TRBJ2-3, is GAGVSQTPSNKVTEKGKYVELRCDPISGHTALYWYRQSLGQGPEFLIYFQGTGAADDSGLPNDRFFAVRPEGSVSTLKIQRTERGDSAVYLCASSQGDTQYFGPGTRLTVL.

The chain joins TRBV28 to TRBJ2-1; D gene ambiguous. In germline, CDR1 is MDHEN, CDR2 SYDVKM. V was clipped by 8 bases and J by 9 bases, with 17 bases between them. The CDR3 is 13 residues long. The CDR3 region is CASYSNSPGEQFF. The DNA for the CDR3 is TGTGCCAGCTATTCTAATTCCCCGGGTGAGCAGTTCTTC. Full variable domain (rest looked up from reference TRBV28 and TRBJ2-1): DVKVTQSSRYLVKRTGEKVFLECVQDMDHENMFWYRQDPGLGLRLIYFSYDVKMKEKGDIPEGYSVSREKKERFSLILESASTNQTSMYLCASYSNSPGEQFFGPGTRLTVL.

The chain joins TRBV4-2 to TRBJ2-3; the D gene could be TRBD1 or TRBD2 (6 bases each). Trimming stripped 0 bases from V and 2 bases from J, with 9 bases between. The CDR3 has 15 amino acids. Germline V gives CDR1 LGHNA, CDR2 YNFKEQ. CDR3 nucleotide sequence: TGTGCCAGCAGCCAAGAAGGGGGGTCCACAGATACGCAGTATTTT. This codes for CASSQEGGSTDTQYF.

The chain couples TRBV6-5 to TRBJ2-1, with TRBD1 identical over 10 bases. Germline assignment: CDR1 MNHEY and CDR2 SVGAGI. The V and J ends lost 7 bases and 7 bases, in that order; junction bases with no gene match: 10. This CDR3 is built from 15 residues. CDR3 sequence (DNA): TGTGCCAGCAACCGCCGGGACAGGGGCCTTAATGAGCAGTTCTTC. Amino acids: CASNRRDRGLNEQFF.

The chain joins TRBV2 to TRBJ2-3, with 11 bases lining up with TRBD2. This CDR3 contains 15 residues. Trimming removed 6 bases from V and 2 bases from J; junction bases left unmatched: 4. In germline, CDR1 is SNHLY, CDR2 FYNNEI. Here the CDR3 reads CASRPSGGYTDTQYF. In DNA form, the CDR3 reads TGTGCCAGCAGACCTAGCGGGGGGTACACAGATACGCAGTATTTT.

The V and J genes are TRBV6-1 and TRBJ1-3, with D unresolved. Germline CDR1 is MNHNS and CDR2 is SASEGT. Between the trimmed V and J ends, which lost 3 bases and 0 bases, there was a span of 6 bases. This CDR3 is built from 14 residues. The CDR3 loop is CASSDSDSGNTIYF. DNA for the CDR3: TGTGCCAGCAGTGACAGCGACTCTGGAAACACCATATATTTT.

The rearrangement uses TRBV4-1 and TRBJ2-1, with D uncertain. Germline V lookup: CDR1 MGHRA, CDR2 YSYEKL. This CDR3 spans 16 amino acids. Trimming took off 0 bases at V and 4 bases at J, with 13 bases between the two ends. CDR3 coding DNA: TGCGCCAGCAGCCAAGAAGTAGGGATGAGATACAATGAGCAGTTCTTC. As protein: CASSQEVGMRYNEQFF.